The 19 T cell receptor beta chains presented below share a single source sample, sequenced in a study of OX40 agonist ivuxolimab in advanced cancers. This table comes from immunoSEQ multiplex PCR, and its TCRdb copy is limited to in-frame clones, with some not included. The table has approximately 70,000 clones, 88% seen once. Sequenced material: CD4+ or CD8+ T cells sorted from blood, taken in a trial of the OX40 agonist ivuxolimab. These TCRs come from an adult with an advanced solid tumor such as melanoma, head and neck, liver or kidney cancer.

To note about this clone: Other nucleotide sequences from this sample produce the same CDR3. The chain carries TRBV2 and TRBJ2-1; 12 bases are shared with TRBD2. The germline V gene encodes CDR1 SNHLY and CDR2 FYNNEI. The length of the CDR3 is 15 residues. Trimming cost V 5 bases and J 3 bases; bases outside gene matches: 2. The CDR3 sequence: CASSLLAGGYNEQFF. The CDR3 DNA reads as TGTGCCAGCAGTCTACTAGCGGGGGGCTACAATGAGCAGTTCTTC.

The chain has TRBV9 and TRBJ2-2; D might be TRBD1 (6 bases). The length of the CDR3 is 16 residues. Germline lookup yields CDR1 SGDLS and CDR2 YYNGEE. V was trimmed by 0 bases and J by 1 base, leaving 10 bases between them. The CDR3 here is CASSVEVTGNTGELFF. In DNA, the CDR3 is TGTGCCAGCAGCGTAGAGGTGACAGGGAACACCGGGGAGCTGTTTTTT.

This clone appeared once. This sequence joins TRBV30 and TRBJ2-4; 8 bases align to TRBD1. Germline CDR1 and CDR2: GTSNPN and SVGIG (reference sequence). The CDR3 is made up of 11 amino acids. V lost 0 bases, J lost 15 bases, and 4 bases stayed unmatched. The CDR3 loop reads CAWSVQGAGYF. As DNA, the CDR3 is TGTGCCTGGAGTGTCCAGGGGGCCGGGTACTTC.

The V call is TRBV19, the J call TRBJ1-1, with D unclear. The CDR3 runs 16 residues. Looked up from germline, CDR1 is LNHDA and CDR2 is SQIVND (reference sequence). V was cut by 4 bases and J by 2 bases, with 17 bases left in between. This CDR3 is CASSTIYEGENTEAFF. For the CDR3, the DNA is TGTGCCAGTAGTACCATATACGAAGGAGAAAACACTGAAGCTTTCTTT.

This clone was counted only a few times. V and J are TRBV2 and TRBJ2-2; tentative D call: TRBD1 (5 bases). The V end lost 7 bases, the J end lost 0 bases, and 15 bases lay between the germline ends. The CDR3 has 16 amino acids. Germline V gene sequence: CDR1 SNHLY, CDR2 FYNNEI. The CDR3 loop reads CASNLGHSANTGELFF. In DNA form, the CDR3 reads TGTGCCAGCAACCTGGGGCACAGCGCGAACACCGGGGAGCTGTTTTTT.

The chain joins TRBV5-1 to TRBJ2-5; 12 positions agree with TRBD2. V shed 4 bases and J 3 bases; nucleotides not matched to a gene: 10. The CDR3 extends over 17 amino acids. CDR1 and CDR2 (germline): SGHRS, YFSETQ. The CDR3 here is CASSISPSGGAEETQYF. The CDR3 nucleotides are TGCGCCAGCAGCATATCACCTAGCGGGGGGGCCGAAGAGACCCAGTACTTC.

This clone appeared a single time. This rearrangement joins TRBV7-6 to TRBJ1-1; D is unclear. Trimming shortened V by 2 bases and J by 1 base, and 5 bases separated the two germline ends. This CDR3 contains 13 residues. Germline V gives CDR1 SGHVS, CDR2 FNYEAQ. The CDR3 bases are TGTGCCAGCAGCTTAAGATCGAACACTGAAGCTTTCTTT. Residues: CASSLRSNTEAFF.

This chain links TRBV5-6 with TRBJ2-7; 9 bases agree with TRBD1. CDR1 is SGHDT, CDR2 YYEEEE, per germline. V dropped 5 bases and J dropped 6; count of bases not matched to a gene: 6. The CDR3 is 13 residues long. Here the CDR3 DNA reads TGTGCCAGCAGGCGGGACAGGGCTAGCGAGCAGTACTTC. It specifies CASRRDRASEQYF.

The V and J genes are TRBV27 and TRBJ2-1; D is unresolved. V lost 0 bases and J lost 2, with 8 bases in between. The CDR3 runs to 15 residues. Germline V lookup: CDR1 MNHEY, CDR2 SMNVEV (reference sequence). This CDR3 is CASSLSDLTYNEQFF. In nucleotides, the CDR3 is TGTGCCAGCAGTTTATCCGACTTGACCTACAATGAGCAGTTCTTC.

V is TRBV6-6 and J is TRBJ1-2; 8 positions agree with TRBD1. Germline CDR1 MNHNY, CDR2 SVGAGI (reference sequence). The CDR3 spans 14 residues. J was trimmed by 2 bases and V by 6 bases; bases with no gene match: 5. The CDR3 DNA follows: TGTGCCAGCAGCCCGGACAGGGACAACTATGGCTACACCTTC. The encoded protein is CASSPDRDNYGYTF.

This clone is a singleton in its sample. The rearrangement links TRBV7-9 to TRBJ1-1; no firm D call. This CDR3 contains 13 residues. Per the germline V gene, CDR1 is SEHNR and CDR2 is FQNEAQ (reference sequence). Trimming removed 6 bases from V and 6 bases from J, with 14 bases in between. CDR3 sequence (DNA): TGTGCCAGCAGGGGTTGGAGGAGCTCTGAAGCTTTCTTT. It codes for CASRGWRSSEAFF. The entire variable domain, with the rest obtained from reference TRBV7-9 and TRBJ1-1, is as follows: DTGVSQNPRHKITKRGQNVTFRCDPISEHNRLYWYRQTLGQGPEFLTYFQNEAQLEKSRLLSDRFSAERPKGSFSTLEIQRTEQGDSAMYLCASRGWRSSEAFFGQGTRLTVV.

The rearrangement joins TRBV25-1 to TRBJ2-2, with D unresolved. The CDR3 length is 11 residues. Trimming shortened V by 4 bases and J by 8 bases, and 5 bases separated the two germline ends. Germline V gives CDR1 MGHDK, CDR2 SYGVNS. The CDR3 loop is CASSVTGELFF. CDR3 bases: TGTGCCAGCAGTGTCACTGGGGAGCTGTTTTTT.

This clone appeared a few times. This chain connects TRBV6-1 to TRBJ2-3, with no clear D. This CDR3 is 18 amino acids long. Germline V CDR1 and CDR2: MNHNS, SASEGT. Trimming removed 2 bases from V and 2 bases from J, with 20 bases in between. In DNA, the CDR3 is TGTGCCAGCAGTGAATTGGGCGGAACCGGCACTTACACAGATACGCAGTATTTT. Encoded protein: CASSELGGTGTYTDTQYF.

The rearrangement links TRBV5-8 to TRBJ1-1; D gene ambiguous. Trimming took off 0 bases at V and 8 bases at J, with 8 bases between the two ends. CDR1 and CDR2 (germline): SGHTS, YDEGEE. The CDR3 consists of 12 residues. The CDR3 loop reads CASSLVDAEAFF. In DNA form, the CDR3 reads TGTGCCAGCAGCTTGGTGGACGCCGAAGCTTTCTTT.

V is TRBV28 and J is TRBJ1-1; D uncertain. V dropped 6 bases and J dropped 0 bases, with 14 bases sitting between them. This CDR3 is built from 15 residues. CDR1 is MDHEN and CDR2 is SYDVKM in the germline V gene. CDR3 in DNA: TGTGCCAGCAGAGGATTTGGGGATTTGAACACTGAAGCTTTCTTT. It translates to CASRGFGDLNTEAFF. Using reference TRBV28 and TRBJ1-1 for the parts outside the CDR3, the full variable domain is DVKVTQSSRYLVKRTGEKVFLECVQDMDHENMFWYRQDPGLGLRLIYFSYDVKMKEKGDIPEGYSVSREKKERFSLILESASTNQTSMYLCASRGFGDLNTEAFFGQGTRLTVV.

The V and J genes are TRBV5-1 and TRBJ1-6, with 7 bases that match TRBD1. Germline V gene data show CDR1 as SGHRS and CDR2 as YFSETQ. J gave up 6 bases and V 4 bases, and 4 bases lay outside the gene matches. CDR3 length equals 14 residues. The CDR3 region is CASSLGQANSPLHF. Written as DNA, the CDR3 is TGCGCCAGCAGCCTAGGACAGGCTAATTCACCCCTCCACTTT.

The chain has TRBV18 and TRBJ2-7; 8 positions match TRBD2. Germline V gene data show CDR1 as KGHSH and CDR2 as LQKENI. The CDR3 is 13 amino acids. The J segment lost 6 bases and the V segment lost 2 bases, leaving 3 bases of the junction unmatched. CDR3 amino acids: CASSPSAGGEQYF. The CDR3 DNA reads as TGTGCCAGCTCACCATCCGCGGGGGGCGAGCAGTACTTC.

The rearrangement joins TRBV21-1 to TRBJ1-1. TRBV21-1 is a pseudogene. The CDR3 has 15 amino acids. The CDR3 DNA reads as TGTGCCAGCACCTTAGTACAACCGCGGGACACTGAAGCTTTCTTT. Its protein product is CASTLVQPRDTEAFF.

The V and J genes are TRBV13 and TRBJ2-7; D could derive from TRBD1 or TRBD2 (6 bases each). Trimming took 6 bases from V and 0 from J, leaving 12 bases between them. The CDR3 is 14 amino acids. Germline CDR1 reads PRHDT; CDR2 reads FYEKMQ (reference sequence). The CDR3 protein is CASRGTGASYEQYF. The CDR3 nucleotides read TGTGCCAGCAGGGGTACGGGGGCCTCCTACGAGCAGTACTTC.